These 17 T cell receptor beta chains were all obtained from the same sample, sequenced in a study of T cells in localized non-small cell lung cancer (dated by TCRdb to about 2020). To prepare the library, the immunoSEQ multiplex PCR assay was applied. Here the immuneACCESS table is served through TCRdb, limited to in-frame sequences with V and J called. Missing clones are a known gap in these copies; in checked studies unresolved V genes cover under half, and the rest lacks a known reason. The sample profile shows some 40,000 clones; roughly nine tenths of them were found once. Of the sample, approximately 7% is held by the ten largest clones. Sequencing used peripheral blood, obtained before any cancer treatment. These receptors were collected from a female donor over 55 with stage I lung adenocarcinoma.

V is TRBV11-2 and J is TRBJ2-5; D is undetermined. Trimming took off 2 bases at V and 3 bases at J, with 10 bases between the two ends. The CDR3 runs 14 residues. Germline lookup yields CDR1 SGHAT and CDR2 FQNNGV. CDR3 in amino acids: CASSLTAPKETQYF. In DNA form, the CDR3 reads TGTGCCAGCAGCTTAACAGCACCTAAAGAGACCCAGTACTTC.

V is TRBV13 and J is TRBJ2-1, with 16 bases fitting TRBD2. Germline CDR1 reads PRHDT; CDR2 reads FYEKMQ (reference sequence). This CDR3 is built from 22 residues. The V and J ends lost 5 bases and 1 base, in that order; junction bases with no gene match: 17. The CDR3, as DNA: TGTGCCAGCAGCATCTATCCGCCGGGACTAGCGGGGGGGCGGACTTCCTACAATGAGCAGTTCTTC. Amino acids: CASSIYPPGLAGGRTSYNEQFF. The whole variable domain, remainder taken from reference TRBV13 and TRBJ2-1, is AAGVIQSPRHLIKEKRETATLKCYPIPRHDTVYWYQQGPGQDPQFLISFYEKMQSDKGSIPDRFSAQQFSDYHSELNMSSLELGDSALYFCASSIYPPGLAGGRTSYNEQFFGPGTRLTVL.

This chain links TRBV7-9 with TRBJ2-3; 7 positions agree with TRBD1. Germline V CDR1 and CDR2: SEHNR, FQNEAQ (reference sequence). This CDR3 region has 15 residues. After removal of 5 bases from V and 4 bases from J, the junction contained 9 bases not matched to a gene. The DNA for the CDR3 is TGTGCCAGCAGCCTCCGGGGACAGAAATCAGATACGCAGTATTTT. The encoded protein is CASSLRGQKSDTQYF.

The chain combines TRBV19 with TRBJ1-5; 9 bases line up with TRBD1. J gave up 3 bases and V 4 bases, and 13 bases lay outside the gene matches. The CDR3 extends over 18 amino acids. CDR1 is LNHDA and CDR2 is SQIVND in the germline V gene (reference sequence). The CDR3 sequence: CASSRAQGQGYLNQPQHF. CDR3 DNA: TGTGCCAGTAGTAGAGCTCAGGGACAGGGATACCTCAATCAGCCCCAGCATTTT.

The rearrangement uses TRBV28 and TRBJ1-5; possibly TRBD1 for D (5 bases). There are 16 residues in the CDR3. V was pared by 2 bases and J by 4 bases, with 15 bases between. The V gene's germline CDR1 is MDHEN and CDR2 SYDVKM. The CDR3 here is CASSLGAGLGNQPQHF. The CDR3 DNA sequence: TGTGCCAGCAGTTTAGGGGCCGGACTGGGGAATCAGCCCCAGCATTTT.

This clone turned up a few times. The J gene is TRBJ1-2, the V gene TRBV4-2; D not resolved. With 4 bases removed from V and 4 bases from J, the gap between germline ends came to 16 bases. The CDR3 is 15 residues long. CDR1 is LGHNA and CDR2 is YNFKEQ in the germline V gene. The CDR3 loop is CASSLDWRGTYGYTF. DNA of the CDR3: TGTGCCAGCAGCCTGGACTGGCGGGGAACCTATGGCTACACCTTC.

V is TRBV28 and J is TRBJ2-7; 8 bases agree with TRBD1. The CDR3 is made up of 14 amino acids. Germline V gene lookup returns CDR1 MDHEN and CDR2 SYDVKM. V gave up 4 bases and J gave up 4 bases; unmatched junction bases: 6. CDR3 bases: TGTGCCAGCAGTTCTACAGGGGGTTTTTACGAGCAGTACGTC. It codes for CASSSTGGFYEQYV.

CDR3 DNA sequence: TGTGCCAGCAGACAGGGGAAGAACACTGAAGCTTTCTTT. It codes for CASRQGKNTEAFF. V usage is TRBV7-9 and J usage is TRBJ1-1; 7 bases fit TRBD1. Germline CDR1 and CDR2: SEHNR and FQNEAQ (reference sequence). The trim removed 6 bases at V and 1 base at J, leaving 2 bases unmatched. The CDR3 spans 13 residues.

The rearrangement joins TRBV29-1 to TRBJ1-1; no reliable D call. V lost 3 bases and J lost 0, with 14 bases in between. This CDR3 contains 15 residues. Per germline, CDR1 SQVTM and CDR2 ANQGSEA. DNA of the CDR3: TGCAGCGTTGATGTAACGGGAAAAATGAACACTGAAGCTTTCTTT. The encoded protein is CSVDVTGKMNTEAFF.

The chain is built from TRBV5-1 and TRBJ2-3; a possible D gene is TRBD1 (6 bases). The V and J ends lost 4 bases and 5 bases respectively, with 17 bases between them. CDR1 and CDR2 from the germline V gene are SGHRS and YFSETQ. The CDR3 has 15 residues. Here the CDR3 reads CASSPTPTGLDTQYF. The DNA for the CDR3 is TGCGCCAGCAGCCCTACTCCCACAGGGTTAGATACGCAGTATTTT. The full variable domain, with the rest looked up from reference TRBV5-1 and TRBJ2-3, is KAGVTQTPRYLIKTRGQQVTLSCSPISGHRSVSWYQQTPGQGLQFLFEYFSETQRNKGNFPGRFSGRQFSNSRSEMNVSTLELGDSALYLCASSPTPTGLDTQYFGPGTRLTVL.

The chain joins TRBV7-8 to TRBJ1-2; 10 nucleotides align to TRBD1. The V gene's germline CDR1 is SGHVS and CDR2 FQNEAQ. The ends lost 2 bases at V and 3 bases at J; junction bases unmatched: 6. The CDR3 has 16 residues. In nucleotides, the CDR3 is TGTGCCAGCAGCTTAATCCGGACAGGGGGTGACTATGGCTACACCTTC. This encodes CASSLIRTGGDYGYTF.

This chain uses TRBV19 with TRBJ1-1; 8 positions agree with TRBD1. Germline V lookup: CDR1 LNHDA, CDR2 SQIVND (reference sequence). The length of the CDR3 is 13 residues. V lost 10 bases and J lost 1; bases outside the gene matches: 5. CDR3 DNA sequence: TGTGCCATCCAACAGGGGGAGAACACTGAAGCTTTCTTT. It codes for CAIQQGENTEAFF.

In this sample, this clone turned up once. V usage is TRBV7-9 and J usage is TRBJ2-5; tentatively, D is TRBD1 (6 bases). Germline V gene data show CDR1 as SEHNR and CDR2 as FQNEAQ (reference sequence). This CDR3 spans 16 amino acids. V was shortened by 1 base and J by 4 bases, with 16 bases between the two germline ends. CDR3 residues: CASSLGLQGRVETQYF. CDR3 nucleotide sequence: TGTGCCAGCAGCTTAGGGCTTCAGGGGCGTGTAGAGACCCAGTACTTC.

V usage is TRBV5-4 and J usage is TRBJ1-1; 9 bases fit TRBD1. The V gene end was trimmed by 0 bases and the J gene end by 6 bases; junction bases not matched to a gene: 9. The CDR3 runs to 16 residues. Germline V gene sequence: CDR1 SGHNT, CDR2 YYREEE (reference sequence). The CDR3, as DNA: TGTGCCAGCAGCTTGGATCCTGAACAGGGGGCGTCTGAAGCTTTCTTT. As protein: CASSLDPEQGASEAFF.

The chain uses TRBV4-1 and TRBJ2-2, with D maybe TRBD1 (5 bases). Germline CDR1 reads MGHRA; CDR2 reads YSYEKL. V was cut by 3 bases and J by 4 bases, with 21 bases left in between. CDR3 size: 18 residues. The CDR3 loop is CASSHPQELIGATGELFF. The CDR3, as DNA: TGCGCCAGCAGCCACCCGCAGGAACTCATTGGGGCCACCGGGGAGCTGTTTTTT.

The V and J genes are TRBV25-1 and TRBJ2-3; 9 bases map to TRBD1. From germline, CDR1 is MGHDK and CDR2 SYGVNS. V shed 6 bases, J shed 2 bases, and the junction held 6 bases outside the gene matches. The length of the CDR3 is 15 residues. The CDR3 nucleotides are TGTGCCAGCAGAGGCGGGACAGGGCACACAGATACGCAGTATTTT. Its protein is CASRGGTGHTDTQYF.

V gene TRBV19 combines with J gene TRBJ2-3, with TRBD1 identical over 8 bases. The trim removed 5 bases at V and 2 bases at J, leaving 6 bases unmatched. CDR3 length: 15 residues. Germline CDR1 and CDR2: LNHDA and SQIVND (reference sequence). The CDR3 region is CASSGRQGTTDTQYF. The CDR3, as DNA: TGTGCCAGTAGTGGACGACAGGGGACCACAGATACGCAGTATTTT.